The clone carrying this TCR beta chain was found many times. Investigators profiled TCR beta VDJ and CDR3 from genomic DNA template. TCRdb redid the calling of the reads with MiXCR, one entry per CDR3 protein. The sample has about 220,000 distinct CDR3 sequences, roughly 35% seen once; the top ten hold around 1.1%. The entry originates in a study of CD8+CD57+ T cells in acquired aplastic anemia. This CDR3 contains 12 residues. From germline, CDR1 is DFQATT and CDR2 SNEGSKA (reference sequence). V lost 3 bases and J 1 base, leaving 3 bases between the germline ends. This chain joins TRBV20-1 and TRBJ2-2, with D hard to call. The receptor was isolated from a human donor in good health, serving as a control. Sequenced sample: sorted CD4+, CD8+, or CD8+CD57+ T cells (not recorded which) from PBMCs. The chain's CDR3 is CSASENTGELFF. The DNA of the CDR3 is TGCAGTGCTAGCGAGAACACCGGGGAGCTGTTTTTT.